One sample yielded the 27 T cell receptor beta chains listed below, sequenced in a study of cytomegalovirus exposure and HLA in healthy donors. 60 Vbeta and 13 Jbeta primers were used in PCR. TCRdb's table, derived via immunoSEQ multiplex PCR, lists solely in-frame clones and lacks some. The sample shows 150,000 to 200,000 clones, roughly 85% of them seen only once. Specimen: PBMCs. These receptors were collected from a man aged 50-60 years in good health and CMV-seropositive.

The CDR3 protein is CASSPAGGLNTEAFF. The CDR3 nucleotides read TGCGCCAGCAGCCCCGCGGGAGGCCTGAACACTGAAGCTTTCTTT. The chain links TRBV4-1 to TRBJ1-1, with no clear D. The ends were cut back, 4 bases at V and 0 bases at J, with 12 bases in the middle. Germline V gives CDR1 MGHRA, CDR2 YSYEKL. This CDR3 comprises 15 residues.

V and J are TRBV7-8 and TRBJ1-2; 7 bases fit TRBD1. CDR3 length equals 15 residues. CDR1 is SGHVS, CDR2 FQNEAQ, per germline. The J segment lost 3 bases and the V segment lost 3 bases, leaving 7 bases of the junction unmatched. CDR3 sequence reads: CASSLAGGLDYGYTF. The CDR3 bases are TGTGCCAGCAGCTTGGCAGGGGGTTTAGACTATGGCTACACCTTC.

This chain links TRBV5-1 with TRBJ1-3; TRBD1 matches 8 bases. This CDR3 is 16 amino acids long. Unmatched junction bases numbered 7, after V lost 4 bases and J lost 1 base. Per germline, CDR1 SGHRS and CDR2 YFSETQ. DNA of the CDR3: TGCGCCAGCAGCCCGGACAGGGCAAGATCTGGAAACACCATATATTTT. Residues: CASSPDRARSGNTIYF. Using reference TRBV5-1 and TRBJ1-3 for the parts outside the CDR3, the full variable domain is KAGVTQTPRYLIKTRGQQVTLSCSPISGHRSVSWYQQTPGQGLQFLFEYFSETQRNKGNFPGRFSGRQFSNSRSEMNVSTLELGDSALYLCASSPDRARSGNTIYFGEGSWLTVV.

For the CDR3, the DNA is TGCAGCGTTCCGGACGGGGAGCACTATGGCTACACCTTC. It codes for CSVPDGEHYGYTF. The chain employs TRBV29-1 and TRBJ1-2; D uncertain. V lost 5 bases to trimming and J lost 3 bases, with 13 bases between them. CDR1 and CDR2 from the germline V gene are SQVTM and ANQGSEA. The CDR3 extends over 13 amino acids.

This sequence joins TRBV7-7 and TRBJ2-6; D is possibly TRBD2 (7 bases). Per germline, CDR1 SSHAT and CDR2 FNYEAQ (reference sequence). V gave up 5 bases and J gave up 2 bases, with 10 bases separating them. The CDR3 covers 15 residues. Here the CDR3 reads CASSLGGAGANVLTF. The CDR3 bases are TGTGCCAGCAGCCTAGGGGGGGCTGGGGCCAACGTCCTGACTTTC.

This sequence joins TRBV2 and TRBJ1-2; TRBD1 aligns across 8 bases. J lost 4 bases, V lost 10 bases, and 2 bases had no gene match. CDR3 size: 11 residues. Germline V CDR1 and CDR2: SNHLY, FYNNEI. CDR3 amino acids: CATTGGYGYTF. The CDR3, as DNA: TGTGCCACCACAGGGGGCTATGGCTACACCTTC.

The chain combines TRBV9 with TRBJ1-1; D is possibly TRBD1 (6 bases). Germline V lookup: CDR1 SGDLS, CDR2 YYNGEE. V shed 0 bases and J shed 1 base, with 13 bases lying between them. The CDR3 covers 16 residues. CDR3 sequence (DNA): TGTGCCAGCAGCGTAGGGTTGACAGGTCAGAACACTGAAGCTTTCTTT. This sequence encodes CASSVGLTGQNTEAFF.

This clone turned up a few times. The chain combines TRBV4-1 with TRBJ1-4, with D possibly matching TRBD1 (5 bases). Per the germline V gene, CDR1 is MGHRA and CDR2 is YSYEKL. V was cut by 4 bases and J by 8 bases, with 17 bases left in between. The CDR3 covers 15 residues. CDR3 sequence: CASSLPGGEREKLFF. The CDR3 nucleotides are TGCGCCAGCAGCCTACCCGGGGGGGAAAGGGAAAAACTGTTTTTT.

The chain has TRBV5-1 and TRBJ2-3; TRBD2 might be the D (6 bases). The CDR3 is made up of 15 amino acids. Germline CDR1 and CDR2: SGHRS and YFSETQ. Trimming removed 1 base from V and 2 bases from J, with 11 bases in between. CDR3 nucleotide sequence: TGCGCCAGCAGCTTGTTAGGGGAGGTCACAGATACGCAGTATTTT. Translating it yields CASSLLGEVTDTQYF.

The DNA for the CDR3 is TGTGCCAGCAGCTTAGGCGGGGGCCGAGGCGGGGATACGCAGTATTTT. Its protein is CASSLGGGRGGDTQYF. The rearrangement links TRBV7-2 to TRBJ2-3; D may be TRBD2 (7 bases). This CDR3 contains 16 residues. Trimming took 1 base from V and 6 from J, leaving 17 bases between them. Germline V gene sequence: CDR1 SGHTA, CDR2 FQGNSA.

V usage is TRBV19 and J usage is TRBJ1-1; D unclear. Germline assignment: CDR1 LNHDA and CDR2 SQIVND (reference sequence). V shed 2 bases and J shed 0 bases, with 4 bases lying between them. The CDR3 is 13 residues long. This chain's CDR3 is CASSITVNTEAFF. In nucleotides, the CDR3 is TGTGCCAGTAGTATAACAGTGAACACTGAAGCTTTCTTT.

This rearrangement joins TRBV29-1 to TRBJ1-5; D perhaps matches TRBD1 (6 bases). Germline V CDR1 and CDR2: SQVTM, ANQGSEA. V was shortened by 8 bases and J by 6 bases, with 17 bases between the two germline ends. This CDR3 is 13 amino acids long. The CDR3 region is CSFKTGPGQPQHF. The CDR3 region has the DNA TGCAGCTTCAAGACAGGCCCAGGTCAGCCCCAGCATTTT.

This clone was counted only a few times. The rearrangement joins TRBV29-1 to TRBJ1-1; TRBD1 matches at 11 bases. V was clipped by 6 bases and J by 0 bases; unmatched bases: 6. This CDR3 has 15 amino acids. Germline values: CDR1 SQVTM, CDR2 ANQGSEA. The DNA for the CDR3 is TGCAGCGTGCCTGGGACAGGGGGTTTGAACACTGAAGCTTTCTTT. Protein sequence: CSVPGTGGLNTEAFF.

V usage is TRBV5-1 and J usage is TRBJ1-6; TRBD1 aligns across 7 bases. Germline CDR1 is SGHRS and CDR2 is YFSETQ. This CDR3 comprises 19 residues. The V and J ends lost 0 bases and 10 bases, in that order; junction bases with no gene match: 19. The CDR3 here is CASSLAGTAIRGVVSPLHF. Here the CDR3 DNA reads TGCGCCAGCAGCTTGGCTGGGACAGCCATTAGAGGGGTGGTCTCACCCCTCCACTTT.

The rearrangement joins TRBV5-1 to TRBJ2-3; the D gene is possibly TRBD2 (5 bases). The CDR3 loop spans 17 amino acids. Looked up from germline, CDR1 is SGHRS and CDR2 is YFSETQ. V gave up 4 bases and J gave up 0 bases, with 18 bases separating them. The CDR3 DNA sequence: TGCGCCAGCAGCCCTACGTGGCTAGCAAGCAGCACAGATACGCAGTATTTT. As protein: CASSPTWLASSTDTQYF.

The chain has TRBV6-1 and TRBJ1-2, with 7 positions matching TRBD1. This CDR3 is built from 13 residues. V lost 8 bases to trimming and J lost 4 bases; unmatched junction nucleotides: 7. From germline, CDR1 is MNHNS and CDR2 SASEGT. The CDR3 region is CASAAGTAYGYTF. The DNA for the CDR3 is TGTGCCAGCGCCGCGGGGACAGCCTATGGCTACACCTTC.

This clone appeared a single time. The V gene is TRBV27, the J gene TRBJ2-2; tentatively, D is TRBD2 (5 bases). V was trimmed by 0 bases and J by 7 bases, leaving 12 bases between them. Germline values: CDR1 MNHEY, CDR2 SMNVEV (reference sequence). The CDR3 loop spans 15 amino acids. DNA of the CDR3: TGTGCCAGCAGTTTATCGAGCCTAGCTATCGGGGAGCTGTTTTTT. It specifies CASSLSSLAIGELFF.

The chain uses TRBV28 and TRBJ1-1, with D unclear. The CDR3 runs 15 residues. With 5 bases removed from V and 6 bases from J, the gap between germline ends came to 19 bases. Germline V lookup: CDR1 MDHEN, CDR2 SYDVKM. CDR3 in amino acids: CASSTATGGRAEAFF. As DNA, the CDR3 is TGTGCCAGCAGTACGGCGACTGGAGGGAGGGCTGAAGCTTTCTTT.

The V and J genes are TRBV5-4 and TRBJ1-1, with D perhaps TRBD1 (5 bases). Trimming pared 4 bases from V and 3 bases from J, leaving 19 bases between. Germline V lookup: CDR1 SGHNT, CDR2 YYREEE (reference sequence). The CDR3 totals 16 residues. The CDR3 region has the DNA TGTGCCAGCAGCCCCCTAGCGGGGGACGTATACACTGAAGCTTTCTTT. As protein: CASSPLAGDVYTEAFF.

The rearrangement joins TRBV6-1 to TRBJ2-7; possible D gene TRBD1, 5 bases. Trimming cost V 6 bases and J 4 bases, with 10 bases left between them. CDR1 is MNHNS and CDR2 is SASEGT in the germline V gene. The CDR3 has 12 amino acids. The CDR3 region has the DNA TGTGCCAGCAGAGGACAATCATACGAGCAGTACGTC. The encoded protein is CASRGQSYEQYV.

The J gene is TRBJ2-2, the V gene TRBV29-1; 7 nucleotides line up with TRBD1. The V gene end was trimmed by 6 bases and the J gene end by 4 bases; junction bases not matched to a gene: 5. CDR1 is SQVTM and CDR2 is ANQGSEA in the germline V gene. The length of the CDR3 is 13 residues. The CDR3 sequence: CSVLDRPTGELFF. CDR3 DNA sequence: TGCAGCGTGTTGGACAGGCCCACCGGGGAGCTGTTTTTT.

Of note for this clone: A much larger clone differs by one base, so this may be a read error. The chain recombines TRBV7-3 with TRBJ2-5, with D perhaps matching TRBD2 (5 bases). The CDR3 is 13 amino acids. The germline CDR1 and CDR2 sequences are SGHTA and FQGTGA. The V and J ends lost 5 bases and 2 bases respectively, with 9 bases between them. The CDR3 loop is CASSRGNQETQYF. The CDR3 DNA is TGTGCCAGCAGCCGGGGAAATCAAGAGACCCAGTACTTC. Looking up the rest from reference TRBV7-3 and TRBJ2-5 gives the full variable domain: GAGVSQTPSNKVTEKGKYVELRCDPISGHTALYWYRQSLGQGPEFLIYFQGTGAADDSGLPNDRFFAVRPEGSVSTLKIQRTERGDSAVYLCASSRGNQETQYFGPGTRLLVL.

The CDR3 DNA is TGTGCCAGCACCGCGGACAGGGTGGTCCTGACTTTC. This encodes CASTADRVVLTF. The chain combines TRBV28 with TRBJ2-6; 8 bases are a match to TRBD1. Germline V gene lookup returns CDR1 MDHEN and CDR2 SYDVKM. Trimming at V came to 7 bases and at J to 13 bases, leaving 6 bases not matched to a gene. The CDR3 covers 12 residues.

V and J are TRBV2 and TRBJ2-5; TRBD1 matches 9 bases. This CDR3 spans 16 amino acids. Unmatched junction bases numbered 9, after V lost 5 bases and J lost 2 bases. Germline V lookup: CDR1 SNHLY, CDR2 FYNNEI. The CDR3 sequence: CASSSGTGRAQETQYF. Here the CDR3 DNA reads TGTGCCAGCAGTTCCGGGACAGGGCGGGCACAAGAGACCCAGTACTTC.

This chain uses TRBV6-6 with TRBJ2-3, with 7 bases fitting TRBD2. The junction had 9 bases not matched to a gene; V was cut back by 4 bases and J by 2 bases. The CDR3 length is 16 residues. Germline lookup yields CDR1 MNHNY and CDR2 SVGAGI (reference sequence). Here the CDR3 reads CASSSGSGPFTDTQYF. CDR3 coding DNA: TGTGCCAGCAGTTCCGGTAGCGGGCCTTTCACAGATACGCAGTATTTT.

V gene TRBV6-5 combines with J gene TRBJ1-6, with TRBD1 as a possible D gene (5 bases). This CDR3 region has 15 residues. V was trimmed by 2 bases and J by 8 bases, leaving 13 bases between them. CDR1 and CDR2 from the germline V gene are MNHEY and SVGAGI. The CDR3 bases are TGTGCCAGCAGTTACGAGACCTCAGGGTATTCACCCCTCCACTTT. This sequence encodes CASSYETSGYSPLHF.

This chain links TRBV19 with TRBJ2-1, with no clear D. This CDR3 contains 16 residues. The germline V and J ends were trimmed by 4 bases and 0 bases, with 13 bases remaining between them. CDR1 and CDR2 (germline): LNHDA, SQIVND (reference sequence). The chain's CDR3 is CASSKEYRSSYNEQFF. The CDR3 DNA reads TGTGCCAGTAGTAAAGAATACAGAAGCTCCTACAATGAGCAGTTCTTC.